Presented here are 26 T cell receptor beta chains from one specimen sequenced in a study of T cells expressing NK-cell markers (dated by TCRdb to 2018 to 2021). Libraries came from 5' RACE. The listed sequencing device is Illumina HiSeq 2000. TCRdb reprocessed the reads into one record per CDR3 protein sequence, lacking DNA. This sample's table lists 130,000 to 150,000 distinct CDR3 sequences. The ten largest clones capture more than 10% of the sample. The sequenced sample was blood T cells: a sorted CD56 or NKG2C T cell subset, CD4+ or CD8+ T cells, or bulk PBMC T cells (not recorded which). Receptor source: a man between 18 and 29 years old in good health. Donor details come from another sample of the same person, matched by shared clones.

The rearrangement joins TRBV13 to TRBJ2-5. In germline, CDR1 is PRHDT, CDR2 FYEKMQ (reference sequence). The CDR3 length is 13 residues. CDR3 sequence: CASSPRSQETQYF.

V and J are TRBV12-3 or TRBV12-4 and TRBJ2-1; TCRdb returns TRBD1, unconfirmable since there is no DNA. This CDR3 region has 12 residues. CDR3 protein: CARPPLWDEQFF.

The rearrangement links TRBV12-3 or TRBV12-4 to TRBJ2-5; TCRdb's D gene call, TRBD2, goes unchecked for lack of DNA. This CDR3 region has 13 residues. The chain's CDR3 is CASTEGSRETQYF.

V and J are TRBV5-1 and TRBJ2-7; checking the TCRdb D call of TRBD1 is not possible without DNA. CDR1 and CDR2 from the germline V gene are SGHRS and YFSETQ. This CDR3 region has 15 residues. CDR3 region: CASSLAGTYSYEQYF.

CDR3 residues: CSARDPNLQHNEQFF. The chain carries TRBV20-1 and TRBJ2-1. Germline V gives CDR1 DFQATT, CDR2 SNEGSKA (reference sequence). The CDR3 contains 15 residues.

This chain joins TRBV10-3 and TRBJ2-3. The CDR3 covers 13 residues. Germline V gene lookup returns CDR1 ENHRY and CDR2 SYGVKD. The CDR3 loop reads CAIGSLSTDTQYF.

The chain carries TRBV29-1 and TRBJ2-1; TCRdb's assignment of TRBD2 cannot be checked, as there is no DNA. This CDR3 has 14 amino acids. Germline CDR1 is SQVTM and CDR2 is ANQGSEA. This CDR3 reads CSVSPTVLYNEQFF.

V gene TRBV4-1 combines with J gene TRBJ1-1; TCRdb selects TRBD1, and the lack of DNA leaves this call unchecked. Looked up from germline, CDR1 is MGHRA and CDR2 is YSYEKL. CDR3 length: 14 amino acids. The CDR3 spells CASSQESGGTEAFF.

The genes are TRBV28 and TRBJ2-4. This CDR3 contains 11 residues. The germline V gene has CDR1 MDHEN and CDR2 SYDVKM. The CDR3 here is CASSPNGIQYF.

This chain joins TRBV4-1 and TRBJ2-1; the D call of TRBD1 rests on TCRdb alone, since no DNA is present to check it. The CDR3 has 13 amino acids. Per the germline V gene, CDR1 is MGHRA and CDR2 is YSYEKL. CDR3 amino acids: CASRIDKGGEQFF.

CDR3 sequence reads: CASSLDAGAPYEQYF. This sequence joins TRBV7-9 and TRBJ2-7. The CDR3 runs to 15 residues. Germline values: CDR1 SEHNR, CDR2 FQNEAQ (reference sequence).

The chain links TRBV19 to TRBJ2-1; TCRdb picks TRBD2, but there is no DNA to check that call. This CDR3 is built from 15 residues. Germline V CDR1 and CDR2: LNHDA, SQIVND (reference sequence). The CDR3 is CASRTEGAGTNEQFF.

The chain combines TRBV30 with TRBJ2-7; TCRdb's D call of TRBD1 is untestable without DNA. The CDR3 length is 15 residues. Germline CDR1 GTSNPN, CDR2 SVGIG (reference sequence). The CDR3 reads CAWRIKGTGGYEQYF.

V gene TRBV19 combines with J gene TRBJ2-1; checking the TCRdb D call of TRBD2 is not possible without DNA. CDR3 length: 13 residues. In germline, CDR1 is LNHDA, CDR2 SQIVND (reference sequence). CDR3: CASSTLAGEGQFF.

The genes are TRBV27 and TRBJ2-7; the D gene TCRdb calls, TRBD2, cannot be checked with no DNA. CDR3 size: 15 residues. The germline gives CDR1 MNHEY, CDR2 SMNVEV (reference sequence). CDR3 residues: CASTPRGGRAGEQYF.

J is TRBJ2-1 and V is TRBV19; with no DNA, the TCRdb D assignment of TRBD1 cannot be verified. The CDR3 runs 15 residues. Germline CDR1 reads LNHDA; CDR2 reads SQIVND (reference sequence). The CDR3 reads CASSIGPGLYNEQFF.

V is TRBV20-1 and J is TRBJ1-1; there is no DNA to check the TCRdb D call of TRBD1. Germline lookup yields CDR1 DFQATT and CDR2 SNEGSKA (reference sequence). CDR3 length: 11 residues. CDR3: CSNRWPTEAFF.

The chain links TRBV19 to TRBJ1-2; there is no DNA to check the TCRdb D call of TRBD1. Germline V CDR1 and CDR2: LNHDA, SQIVND (reference sequence). The CDR3 has 15 residues. The CDR3 loop reads CASSGDRGRSYGYTF.

V and J are TRBV29-1 and TRBJ2-1; the TRBD2 assignment by TCRdb is unverifiable without DNA. Germline loops: CDR1 SQVTM, CDR2 ANQGSEA. The CDR3 runs 19 residues. CDR3 loop: CSVEGRDLVGRGSYNEQFF.

The V call is TRBV7-9, the J call TRBJ2-1; TCRdb lists TRBD1, though no DNA is available to test this call. CDR1 SEHNR and CDR2 FQNEAQ come from the germline V gene (reference sequence). The CDR3 runs to 12 residues. The CDR3 loop is CASSLSDREQFF.

V and J are TRBV14 and TRBJ2-5; TCRdb lists TRBD1, though no DNA is available to test this call. Germline CDR1 SGHDN, CDR2 FVKESK. CDR3 length: 15 amino acids. This CDR3 reads CASSTLTGDQETQYF.

The chain is built from TRBV19 and TRBJ1-1; the TCRdb D gene call, TRBD1, has no DNA to confirm it. Germline V lookup: CDR1 LNHDA, CDR2 SQIVND (reference sequence). The CDR3 has 14 amino acids. This chain's CDR3 is CASTHGTANTEAFF. Full variable domain (remainder filled in from reference TRBV19 and TRBJ1-1): DGGITQSPKYLFRKEGQNVTLSCEQNLNHDAMYWYRQDPGQGLRLIYYSQIVNDFQKGDIAEGYSVSREKKESFPLTVTSAQKNPTAFYLCASTHGTANTEAFFGQGTRLTVV.

The rearrangement links TRBV18 to TRBJ2-2; TCRdb lists TRBD1, though no DNA is available to test this call. The length of the CDR3 is 17 residues. CDR1 is KGHSH and CDR2 is LQKENI in the germline V gene. CDR3 in amino acids: CASSPRPGQGSTGELFF.

This chain uses TRBV6-6 with TRBJ2-5; without DNA, the TCRdb call of TRBD2 cannot be checked. Per germline, CDR1 MNHNY and CDR2 SVGAGI (reference sequence). The CDR3 is made up of 13 amino acids. CDR3 protein: CNIAGGLGETQYF.

CDR3 in amino acids: CASSGFGLPFQETQYF. This rearrangement joins TRBV5-4 to TRBJ2-5; TCRdb picks TRBD2, but there is no DNA to check that call. This CDR3 comprises 16 residues. CDR1 is SGHNT, CDR2 YYREEE, per germline (reference sequence).

This sequence joins TRBV24-1 and TRBJ1-5; absent DNA, TCRdb's TRBD1 call cannot be checked. The CDR3 extends over 14 amino acids. CDR1 KGHDR and CDR2 SFDVKD come from the germline V gene. The CDR3: CATSDLGGSQPQHF.